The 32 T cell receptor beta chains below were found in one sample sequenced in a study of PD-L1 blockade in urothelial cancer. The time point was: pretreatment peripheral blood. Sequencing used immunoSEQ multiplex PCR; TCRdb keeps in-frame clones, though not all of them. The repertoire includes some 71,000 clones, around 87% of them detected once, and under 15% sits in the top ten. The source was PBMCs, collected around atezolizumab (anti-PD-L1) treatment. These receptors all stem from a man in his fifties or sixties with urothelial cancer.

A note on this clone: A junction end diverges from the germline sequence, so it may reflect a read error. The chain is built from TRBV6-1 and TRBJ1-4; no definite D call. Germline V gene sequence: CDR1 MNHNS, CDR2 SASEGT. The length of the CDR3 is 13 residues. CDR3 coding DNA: TGTGCCAGCAGTGAAGACATGGGGAGCTACAGCCATTTT. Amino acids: CASSEDMGSYSHF.

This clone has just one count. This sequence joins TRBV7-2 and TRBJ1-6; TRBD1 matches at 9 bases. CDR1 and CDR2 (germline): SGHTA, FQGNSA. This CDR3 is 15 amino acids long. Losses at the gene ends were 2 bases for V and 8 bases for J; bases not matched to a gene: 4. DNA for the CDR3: TGTGCCAGCAGCTTAACGACAGGGGGAGATTCACCCCTCCACTTT. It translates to CASSLTTGGDSPLHF. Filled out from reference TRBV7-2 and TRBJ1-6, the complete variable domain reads GAGVSQSPSNKVTEKGKDVELRCDPISGHTALYWYRQSLGQGLEFLIYFQGNSAPDKSGLPSDRFSAERTGGSVSTLTIQRTQQEDSAVYLCASSLTTGGDSPLHFGNGTRLTVT.

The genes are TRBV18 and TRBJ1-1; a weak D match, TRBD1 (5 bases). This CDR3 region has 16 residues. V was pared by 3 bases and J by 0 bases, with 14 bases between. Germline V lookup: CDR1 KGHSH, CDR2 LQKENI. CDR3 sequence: CASSPGKGSLNTEAFF. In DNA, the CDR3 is TGTGCCAGCTCACCCGGAAAGGGGTCCCTGAACACTGAAGCTTTCTTT.

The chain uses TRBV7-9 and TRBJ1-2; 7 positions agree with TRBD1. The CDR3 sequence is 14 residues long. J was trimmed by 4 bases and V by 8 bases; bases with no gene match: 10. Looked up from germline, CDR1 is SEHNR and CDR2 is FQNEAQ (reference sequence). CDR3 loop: CASGRAGQSYGYTF. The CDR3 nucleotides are TGTGCCAGCGGCAGGGCGGGACAGTCCTATGGCTACACCTTC.

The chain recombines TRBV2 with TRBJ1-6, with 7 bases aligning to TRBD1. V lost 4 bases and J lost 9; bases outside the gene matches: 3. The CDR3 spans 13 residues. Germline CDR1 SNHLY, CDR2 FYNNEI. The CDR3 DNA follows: TGTGCCAGCAGTGGGCAGGGGGTTTCACCCCTCCACTTT. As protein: CASSGQGVSPLHF.

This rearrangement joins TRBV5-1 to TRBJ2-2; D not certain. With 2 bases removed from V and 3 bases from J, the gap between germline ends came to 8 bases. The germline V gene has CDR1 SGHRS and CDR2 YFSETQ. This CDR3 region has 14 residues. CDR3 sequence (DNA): TGCGCCAGCAGCTTCCCTAGAGACACCGGGGAGCTGTTTTTT. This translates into CASSFPRDTGELFF.

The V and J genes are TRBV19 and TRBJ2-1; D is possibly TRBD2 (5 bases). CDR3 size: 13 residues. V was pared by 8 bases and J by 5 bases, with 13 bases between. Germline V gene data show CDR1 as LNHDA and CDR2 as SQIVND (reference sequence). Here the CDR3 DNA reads TGTGCCAGTGGATGGACTCGAGACAATGAGCAGTTCTTC. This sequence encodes CASGWTRDNEQFF.

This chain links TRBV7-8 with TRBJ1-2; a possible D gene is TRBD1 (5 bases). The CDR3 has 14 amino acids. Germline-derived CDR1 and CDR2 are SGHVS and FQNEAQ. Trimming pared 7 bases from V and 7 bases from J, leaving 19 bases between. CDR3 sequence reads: CASTRGERVGGYTF. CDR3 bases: TGTGCCAGCACCCGGGGGGAGAGGGTGGGTGGCTACACCTTC.

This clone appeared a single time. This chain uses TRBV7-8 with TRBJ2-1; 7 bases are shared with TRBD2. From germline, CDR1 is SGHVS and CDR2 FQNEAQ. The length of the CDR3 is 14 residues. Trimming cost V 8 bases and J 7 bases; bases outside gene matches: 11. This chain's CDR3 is CASDRGDWGNEQFF. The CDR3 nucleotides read TGTGCCAGCGACCGGGGGGACTGGGGAAATGAGCAGTTCTTC.

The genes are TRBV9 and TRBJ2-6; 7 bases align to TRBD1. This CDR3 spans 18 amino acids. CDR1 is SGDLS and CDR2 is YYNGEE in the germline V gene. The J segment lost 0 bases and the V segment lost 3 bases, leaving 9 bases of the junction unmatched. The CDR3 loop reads CASSDRQGPYSGANVLTF. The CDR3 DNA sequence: TGTGCCAGCAGCGACCGACAGGGTCCTTACTCTGGGGCCAACGTCCTGACTTTC.

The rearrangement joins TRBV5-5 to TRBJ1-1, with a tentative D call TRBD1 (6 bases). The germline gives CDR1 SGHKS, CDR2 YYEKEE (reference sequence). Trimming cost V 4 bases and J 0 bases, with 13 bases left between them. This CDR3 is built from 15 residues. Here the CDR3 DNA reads TGTGCCAGCAGCCTGGACAGCCAAATGAACACTGAAGCTTTCTTT. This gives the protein CASSLDSQMNTEAFF.

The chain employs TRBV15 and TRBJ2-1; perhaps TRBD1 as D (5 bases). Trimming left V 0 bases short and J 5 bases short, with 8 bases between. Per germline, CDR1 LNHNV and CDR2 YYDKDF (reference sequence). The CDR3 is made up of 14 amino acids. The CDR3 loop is CATSRDLGDNEQFF. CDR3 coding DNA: TGTGCCACCAGCAGAGATCTAGGGGACAATGAGCAGTTCTTC.

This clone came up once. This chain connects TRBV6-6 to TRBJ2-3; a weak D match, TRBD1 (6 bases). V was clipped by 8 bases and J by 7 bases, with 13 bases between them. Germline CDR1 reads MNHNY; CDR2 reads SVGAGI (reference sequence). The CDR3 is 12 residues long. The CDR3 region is CASGGRVHTQYF. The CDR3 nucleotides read TGTGCCAGCGGGGGCAGGGTCCATACGCAGTATTTT.

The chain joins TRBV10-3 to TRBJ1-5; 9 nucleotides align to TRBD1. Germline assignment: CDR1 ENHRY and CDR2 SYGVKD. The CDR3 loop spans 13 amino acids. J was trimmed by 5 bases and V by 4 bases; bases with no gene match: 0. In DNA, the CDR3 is TGTGCCATCAGTGGGACAGGGGATCAGCCCCAGCATTTT. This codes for CAISGTGDQPQHF.

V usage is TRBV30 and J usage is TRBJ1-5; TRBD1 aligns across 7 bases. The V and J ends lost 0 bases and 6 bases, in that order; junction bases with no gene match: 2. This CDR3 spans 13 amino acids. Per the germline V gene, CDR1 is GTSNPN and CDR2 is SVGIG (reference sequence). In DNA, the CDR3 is TGTGCCTGGAGTGTGACAGGGTTTCAGCCCCAGCATTTT. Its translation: CAWSVTGFQPQHF.

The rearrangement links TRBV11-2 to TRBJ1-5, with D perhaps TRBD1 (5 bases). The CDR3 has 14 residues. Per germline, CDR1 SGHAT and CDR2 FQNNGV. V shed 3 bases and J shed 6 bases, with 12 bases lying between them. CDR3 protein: CASSLGGRGQPQHF. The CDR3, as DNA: TGTGCCAGCAGCTTGGGGGGACGCGGTCAGCCCCAGCATTTT.

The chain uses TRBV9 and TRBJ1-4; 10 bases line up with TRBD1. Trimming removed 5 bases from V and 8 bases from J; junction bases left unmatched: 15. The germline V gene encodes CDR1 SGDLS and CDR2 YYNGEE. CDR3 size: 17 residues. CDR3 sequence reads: CASSLTGGQRGNEKLFF. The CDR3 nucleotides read TGTGCCAGCAGTCTGACAGGGGGCCAGAGGGGTAACGAAAAACTGTTTTTT.

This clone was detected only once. The CDR3 DNA is TGTGCCACCAGCAGAGAGTACAGGGGGGACTATGGCTACACCTTC. Protein sequence: CATSREYRGDYGYTF. The genes are TRBV15 and TRBJ1-2; 8 bases fit TRBD1. The CDR3 contains 15 residues. V lost 0 bases to trimming and J lost 3 bases; unmatched junction nucleotides: 3. Germline V lookup: CDR1 LNHNV, CDR2 YYDKDF (reference sequence).

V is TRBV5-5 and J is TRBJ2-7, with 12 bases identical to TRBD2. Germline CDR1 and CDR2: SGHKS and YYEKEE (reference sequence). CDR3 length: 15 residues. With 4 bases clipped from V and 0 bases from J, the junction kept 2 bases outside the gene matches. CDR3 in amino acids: CASSRTSGDSYEQYF. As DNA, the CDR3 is TGTGCCAGCAGCAGGACTAGCGGGGACTCCTACGAGCAGTACTTC.

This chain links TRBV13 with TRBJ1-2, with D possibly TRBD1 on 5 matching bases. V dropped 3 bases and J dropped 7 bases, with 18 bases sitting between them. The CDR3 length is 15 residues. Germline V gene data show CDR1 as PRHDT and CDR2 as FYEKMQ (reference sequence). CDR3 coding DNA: TGTGCCAGCAGCTTCGGTTCGCGGGGGAATACTGGCTACACCTTC. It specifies CASSFGSRGNTGYTF.

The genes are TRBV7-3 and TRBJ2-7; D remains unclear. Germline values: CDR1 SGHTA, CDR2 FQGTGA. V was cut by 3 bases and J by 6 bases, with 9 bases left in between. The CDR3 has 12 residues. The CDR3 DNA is TGTGCCAGCAGCTTGGAAGCAGGCGAGCAGTACTTC. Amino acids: CASSLEAGEQYF.

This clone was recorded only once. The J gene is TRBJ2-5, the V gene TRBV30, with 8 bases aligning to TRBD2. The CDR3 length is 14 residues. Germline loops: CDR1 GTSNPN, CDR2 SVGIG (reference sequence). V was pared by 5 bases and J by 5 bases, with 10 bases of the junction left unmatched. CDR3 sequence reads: CAWHRGLAGETQYF. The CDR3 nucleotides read TGTGCCTGGCACCGAGGACTAGCTGGGGAGACCCAGTACTTC.

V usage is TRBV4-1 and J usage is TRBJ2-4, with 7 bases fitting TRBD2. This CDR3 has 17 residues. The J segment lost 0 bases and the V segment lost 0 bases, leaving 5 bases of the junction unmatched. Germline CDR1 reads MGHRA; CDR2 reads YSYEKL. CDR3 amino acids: CASSQDREALAKNIQYF. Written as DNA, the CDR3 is TGCGCCAGCAGCCAAGATCGGGAGGCGTTAGCCAAAAACATTCAGTACTTC.

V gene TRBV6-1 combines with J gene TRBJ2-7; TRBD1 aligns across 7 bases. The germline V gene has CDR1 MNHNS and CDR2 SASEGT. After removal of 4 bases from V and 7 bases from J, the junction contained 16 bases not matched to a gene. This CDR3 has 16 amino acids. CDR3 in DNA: TGTGCCAGCAGTGTCAATGGGCTTCGAAGGGGGCTTGAGCAGTACTTC. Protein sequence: CASSVNGLRRGLEQYF.

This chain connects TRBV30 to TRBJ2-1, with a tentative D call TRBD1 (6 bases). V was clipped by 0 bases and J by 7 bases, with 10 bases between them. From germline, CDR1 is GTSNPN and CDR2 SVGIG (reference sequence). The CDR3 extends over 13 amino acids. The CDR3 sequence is CAWSVLTGNEQFF. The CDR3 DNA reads TGTGCCTGGAGTGTACTAACAGGGAATGAGCAGTTCTTC. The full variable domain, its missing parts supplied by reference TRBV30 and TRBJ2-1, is SQTIHQWPATLVQPVGSPLSLECTVEGTSNPNLYWYRQAAGRGLQLLFYSVGIGQISSEVPQNLSASRPQDRQFILSSKKLLLSDSGFYLCAWSVLTGNEQFFGPGTRLTVL.

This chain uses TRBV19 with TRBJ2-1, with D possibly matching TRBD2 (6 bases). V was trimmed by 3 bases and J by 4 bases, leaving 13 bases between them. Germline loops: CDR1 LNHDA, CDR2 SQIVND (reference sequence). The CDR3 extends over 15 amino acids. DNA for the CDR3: TGTGCCAGTAGTATGGAGGGACTGAGATACAATGAGCAGTTCTTC. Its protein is CASSMEGLRYNEQFF.

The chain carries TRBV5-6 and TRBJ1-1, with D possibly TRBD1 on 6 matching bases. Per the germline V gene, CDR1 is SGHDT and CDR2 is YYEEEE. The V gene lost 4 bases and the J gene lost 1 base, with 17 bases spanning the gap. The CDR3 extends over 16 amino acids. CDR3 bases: TGTGCCAGCAGCGAAAGGGGGAGGGGGGGGAACACTGAAGCTTTCTTT. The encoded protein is CASSERGRGGNTEAFF.

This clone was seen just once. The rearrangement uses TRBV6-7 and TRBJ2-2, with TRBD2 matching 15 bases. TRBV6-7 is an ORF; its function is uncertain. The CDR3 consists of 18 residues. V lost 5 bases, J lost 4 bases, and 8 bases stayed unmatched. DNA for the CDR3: TGTGCCAGCAGTCGAACGGGACTAGCGGGGGGTCGCACCGGGGAGCTGTTTTTT. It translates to CASSRTGLAGGRTGELFF.

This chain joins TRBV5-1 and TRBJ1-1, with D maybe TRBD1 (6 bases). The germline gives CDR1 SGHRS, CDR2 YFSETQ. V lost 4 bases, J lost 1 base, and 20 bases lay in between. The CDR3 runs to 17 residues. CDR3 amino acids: CASSLQRGAGRNTEAFF. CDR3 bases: TGCGCCAGCAGCCTCCAACGGGGGGCGGGTAGGAACACTGAAGCTTTCTTT.

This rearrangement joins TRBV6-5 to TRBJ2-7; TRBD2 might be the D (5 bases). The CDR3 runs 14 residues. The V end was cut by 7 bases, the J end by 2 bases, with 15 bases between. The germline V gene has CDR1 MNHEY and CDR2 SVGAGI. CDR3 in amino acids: CASNSGYRPYEQYF. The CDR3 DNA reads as TGTGCCAGCAACTCGGGGTACCGACCCTACGAGCAGTACTTC.

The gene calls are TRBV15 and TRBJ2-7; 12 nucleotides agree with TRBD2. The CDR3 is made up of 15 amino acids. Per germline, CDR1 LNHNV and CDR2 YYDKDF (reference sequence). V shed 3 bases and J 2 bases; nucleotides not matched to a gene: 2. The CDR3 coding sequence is TGTGCCACCAGCAGTACTAGCGGGGGGACCTACGAGCAGTACTTC. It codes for CATSSTSGGTYEQYF.

CDR3 amino acids: CASSESLAPLVSYEQYF. CDR3 DNA: TGTGCCAGCAGTGAATCCCTTGCGCCTCTAGTCTCCTACGAGCAGTACTTC. The V call is TRBV6-1, the J call TRBJ2-7, with D uncertain. V gave up 2 bases and J gave up 0 bases, with 17 bases separating them. Germline V gene lookup returns CDR1 MNHNS and CDR2 SASEGT. This CDR3 spans 17 amino acids.